The clone carrying this TCR beta chain was detected many times. Antigen: not known. Trimming took 5 bases from V and 2 from J; bases not matched to a gene: 4. CDR3 length equals 15 residues. Germline CDR1 reads SGHTA; CDR2 reads FQGNSA. The data are from a study of T cell repertoires in cytomegalovirus infection. Study-wide results and caveats: The ex vivo response was dominated by HLA-C-restricted CMV-specific TCR beta clonotypes.

Each CDR3 protein is one row after TCRdb ran MiXCR on the reads. The sample consists of 200,000 to 300,000 distinct CDR3 sequences, roughly an eighth of them appearing once. What was sequenced was PBMCs. The V and J genes are TRBV7-2 and TRBJ2-5, with 11 bases fitting TRBD1. The sequence was collected from a human donor in good health (CMV status not recorded). Some clones in this sample may be carry-over from other donors' samples. The CDR3 reads CASSADRGLQETQYF. Written as DNA, the CDR3 is TGTGCCAGCAGCGCGGACAGGGGGCTTCAAGAGACCCAGTACTTC.